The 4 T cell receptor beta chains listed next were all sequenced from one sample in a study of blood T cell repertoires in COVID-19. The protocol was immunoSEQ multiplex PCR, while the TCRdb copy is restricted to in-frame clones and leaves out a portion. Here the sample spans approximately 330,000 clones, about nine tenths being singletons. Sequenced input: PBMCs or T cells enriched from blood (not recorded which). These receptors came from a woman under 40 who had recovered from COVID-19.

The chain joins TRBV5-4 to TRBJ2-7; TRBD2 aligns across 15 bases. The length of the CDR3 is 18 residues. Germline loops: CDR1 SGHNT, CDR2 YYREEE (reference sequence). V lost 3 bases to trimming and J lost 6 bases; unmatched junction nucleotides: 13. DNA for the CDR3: TGTGCCAGCAGCTGGTGGACTAGCGGGAGGGCCCGACCTTTCGAGCAGTACTTC. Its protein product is CASSWWTSGRARPFEQYF.

DNA of the CDR3: TGTGCCAGCAGTCGCTACGACAGGGGGGAAATCCAAGAGACCCAGTACTTC. Protein: CASSRYDRGEIQETQYF. This rearrangement joins TRBV28 to TRBJ2-5, with 9 bases lining up with TRBD1. This CDR3 has 17 amino acids. Germline V gene sequence: CDR1 MDHEN, CDR2 SYDVKM. The J segment lost 1 base and the V segment lost 5 bases, leaving 11 bases of the junction unmatched. The full variable domain, completed using reference TRBV28 and TRBJ2-5, is DVKVTQSSRYLVKRTGEKVFLECVQDMDHENMFWYRQDPGLGLRLIYFSYDVKMKEKGDIPEGYSVSREKKERFSLILESASTNQTSMYLCASSRYDRGEIQETQYFGPGTRLLVL.

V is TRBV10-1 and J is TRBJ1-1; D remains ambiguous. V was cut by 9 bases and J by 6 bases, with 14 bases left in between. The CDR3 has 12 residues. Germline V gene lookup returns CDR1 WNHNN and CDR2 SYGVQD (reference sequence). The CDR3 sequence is CARTVGRAEAFF. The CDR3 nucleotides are TGCGCCAGGACCGTGGGGAGGGCTGAAGCTTTCTTT.

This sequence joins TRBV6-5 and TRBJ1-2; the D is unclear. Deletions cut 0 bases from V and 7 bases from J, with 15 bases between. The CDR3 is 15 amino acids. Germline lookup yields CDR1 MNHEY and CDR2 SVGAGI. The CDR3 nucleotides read TGTGCCAGCAGTTACTCAATGGGGAGACCACCTGGCTACACCTTC. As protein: CASSYSMGRPPGYTF.